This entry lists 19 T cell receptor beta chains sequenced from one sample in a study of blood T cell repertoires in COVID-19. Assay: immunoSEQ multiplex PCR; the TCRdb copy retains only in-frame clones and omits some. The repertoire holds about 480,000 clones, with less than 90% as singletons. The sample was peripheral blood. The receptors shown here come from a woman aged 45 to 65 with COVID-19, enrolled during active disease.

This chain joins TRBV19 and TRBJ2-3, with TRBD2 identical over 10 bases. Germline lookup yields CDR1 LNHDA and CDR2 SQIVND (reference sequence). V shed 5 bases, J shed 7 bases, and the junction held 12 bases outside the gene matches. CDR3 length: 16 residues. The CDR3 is CASSERSGRGGHTQYF. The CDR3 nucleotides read TGTGCCAGTAGTGAGAGGAGCGGGAGGGGGGGGCATACGCAGTATTTT.

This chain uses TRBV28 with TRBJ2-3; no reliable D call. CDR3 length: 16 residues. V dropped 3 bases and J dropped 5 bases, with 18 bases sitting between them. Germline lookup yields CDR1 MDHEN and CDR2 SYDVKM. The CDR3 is CASSLVKAPRGDTQYF. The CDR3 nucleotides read TGTGCCAGCAGTTTGGTTAAGGCTCCGAGAGGAGATACGCAGTATTTT. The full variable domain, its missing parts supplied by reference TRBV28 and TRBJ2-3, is DVKVTQSSRYLVKRTGEKVFLECVQDMDHENMFWYRQDPGLGLRLIYFSYDVKMKEKGDIPEGYSVSREKKERFSLILESASTNQTSMYLCASSLVKAPRGDTQYFGPGTRLTVL.

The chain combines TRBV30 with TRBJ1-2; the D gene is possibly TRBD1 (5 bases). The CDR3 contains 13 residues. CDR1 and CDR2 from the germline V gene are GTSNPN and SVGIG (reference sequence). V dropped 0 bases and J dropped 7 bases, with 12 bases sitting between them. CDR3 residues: CAWSVSREGGYTF. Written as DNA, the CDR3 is TGTGCCTGGAGTGTATCCAGGGAAGGTGGCTACACCTTC.

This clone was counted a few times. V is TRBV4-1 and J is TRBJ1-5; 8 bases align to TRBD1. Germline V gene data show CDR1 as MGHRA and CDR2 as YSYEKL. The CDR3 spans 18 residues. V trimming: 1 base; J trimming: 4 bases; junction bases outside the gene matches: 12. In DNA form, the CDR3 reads TGCGCCAGCAGCCAAGGTCGAGTCGGGGACAGGCTAAATCAGCCCCAGCATTTT. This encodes CASSQGRVGDRLNQPQHF.

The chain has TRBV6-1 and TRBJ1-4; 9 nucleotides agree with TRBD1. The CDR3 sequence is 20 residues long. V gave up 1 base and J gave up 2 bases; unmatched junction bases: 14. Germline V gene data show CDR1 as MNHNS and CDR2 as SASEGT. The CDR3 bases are TGTGCCAGCAGTGAAGAGGGGGACAGGGTTCCCTTTTCTACTAATGAAAAACTGTTTTTT. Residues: CASSEEGDRVPFSTNEKLFF.

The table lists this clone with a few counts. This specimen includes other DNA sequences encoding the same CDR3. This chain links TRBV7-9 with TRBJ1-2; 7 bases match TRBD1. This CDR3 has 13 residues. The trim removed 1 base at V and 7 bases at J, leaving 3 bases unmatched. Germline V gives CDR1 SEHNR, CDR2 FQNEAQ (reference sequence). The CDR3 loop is CASSLGQGTGYTF. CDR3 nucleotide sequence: TGTGCCAGCAGCTTAGGACAGGGTACTGGCTACACCTTC.

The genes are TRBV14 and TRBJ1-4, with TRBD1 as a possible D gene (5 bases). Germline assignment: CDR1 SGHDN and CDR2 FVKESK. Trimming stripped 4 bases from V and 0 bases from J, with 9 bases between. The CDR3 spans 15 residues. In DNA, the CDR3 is TGTGCCAGCAGCCGCGACAGAGCAACTAATGAAAAACTGTTTTTT. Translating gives CASSRDRATNEKLFF.

For the CDR3, the DNA is TGTGCTAGTGGTTTGGTACTGTCAGGGGCCGTCAACTATGGCTACACCTTC. As protein: CASGLVLSGAVNYGYTF. The genes are TRBV12-5 and TRBJ1-2, with D possibly being TRBD1 (6 bases). The CDR3 loop spans 17 amino acids. V was clipped by 0 bases and J by 2 bases, with 16 bases between them. Germline loops: CDR1 LGHNT, CDR2 FRNRAP. Variable domain in full (rest from reference TRBV12-5 and TRBJ1-2): DARVTQTPRHKVTEMGQEVTMRCQPILGHNTVFWYRQTMMQGLELLAYFRNRAPLDDSGMPKDRFSAEMPDATLATLKIQPSEPRDSAVYFCASGLVLSGAVNYGYTFGSGTRLTVV.

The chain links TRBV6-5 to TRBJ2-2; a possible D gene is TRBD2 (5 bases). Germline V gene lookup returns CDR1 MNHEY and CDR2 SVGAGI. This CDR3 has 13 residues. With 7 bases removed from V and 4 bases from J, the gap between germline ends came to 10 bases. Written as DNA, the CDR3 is TGTGCCAGCAAAGGACTGGTCACCGGGGAGCTGTTTTTT. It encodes CASKGLVTGELFF.

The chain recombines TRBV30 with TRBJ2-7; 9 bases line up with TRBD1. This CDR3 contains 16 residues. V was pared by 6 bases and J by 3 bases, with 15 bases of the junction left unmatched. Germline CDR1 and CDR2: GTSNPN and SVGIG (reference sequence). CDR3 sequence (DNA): TGTGCCTGTAAACTCCGGGACAGGGCCGGCGGCTACGAGCAGTACTTC. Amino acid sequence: CACKLRDRAGGYEQYF.

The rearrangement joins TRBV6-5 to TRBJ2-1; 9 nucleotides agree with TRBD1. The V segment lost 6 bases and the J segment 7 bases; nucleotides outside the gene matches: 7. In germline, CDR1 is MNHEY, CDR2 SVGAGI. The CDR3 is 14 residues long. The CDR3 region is CASSRDRVWNEQFF. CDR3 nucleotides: TGTGCCAGCAGCCGGGACAGGGTTTGGAATGAGCAGTTCTTC.

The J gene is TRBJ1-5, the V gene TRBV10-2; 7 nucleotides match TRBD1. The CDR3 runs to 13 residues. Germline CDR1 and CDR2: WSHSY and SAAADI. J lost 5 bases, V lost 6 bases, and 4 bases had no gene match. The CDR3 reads CASRQGTHQPQHF. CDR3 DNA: TGCGCCAGCAGACAGGGGACCCATCAGCCCCAGCATTTT.

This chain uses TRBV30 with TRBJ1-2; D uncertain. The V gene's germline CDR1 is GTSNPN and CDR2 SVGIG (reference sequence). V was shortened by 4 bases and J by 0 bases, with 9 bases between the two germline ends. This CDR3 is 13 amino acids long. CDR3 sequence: CAWNFGANYGYTF. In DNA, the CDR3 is TGTGCCTGGAATTTCGGGGCTAACTATGGCTACACCTTC.

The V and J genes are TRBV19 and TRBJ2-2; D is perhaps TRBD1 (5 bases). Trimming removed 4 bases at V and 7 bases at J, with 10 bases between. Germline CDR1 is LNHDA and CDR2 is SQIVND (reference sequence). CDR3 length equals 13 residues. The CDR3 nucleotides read TGTGCCAGTAGTACGACAGTTGGCGGGGAGCTGTTTTTT. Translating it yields CASSTTVGGELFF.

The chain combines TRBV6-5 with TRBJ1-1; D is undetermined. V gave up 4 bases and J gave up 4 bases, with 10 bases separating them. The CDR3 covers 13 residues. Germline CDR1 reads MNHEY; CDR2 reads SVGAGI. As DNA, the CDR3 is TGTGCCAGCAGTTCCCTGAGGTTCACTGAAGCTTTCTTT. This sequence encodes CASSSLRFTEAFF.

Here the CDR3 DNA reads TGTGCCAGCAGCTTCGGGACAGCCCCGATCTATGGCTACACCTTC. The encoded protein is CASSFGTAPIYGYTF. The rearrangement uses TRBV11-1 and TRBJ1-2, with 7 positions matching TRBD1. The CDR3 extends over 15 amino acids. The trim removed 3 bases at V and 4 bases at J, leaving 8 bases unmatched. Germline V gives CDR1 SGHAT, CDR2 FQDESV (reference sequence).

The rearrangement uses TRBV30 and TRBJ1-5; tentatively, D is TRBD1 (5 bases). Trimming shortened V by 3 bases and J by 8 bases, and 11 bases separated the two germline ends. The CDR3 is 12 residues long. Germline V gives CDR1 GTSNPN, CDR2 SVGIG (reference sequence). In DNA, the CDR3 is TGTGCCTGGAGCACAGGCGGAAAGCCCCAGCATTTT. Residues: CAWSTGGKPQHF. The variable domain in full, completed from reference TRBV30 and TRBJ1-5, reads SQTIHQWPATLVQPVGSPLSLECTVEGTSNPNLYWYRQAAGRGLQLLFYSVGIGQISSEVPQNLSASRPQDRQFILSSKKLLLSDSGFYLCAWSTGGKPQHFGDGTRLSIL.

CDR3 in DNA: TGTGCCAGTAGTCCCAGGACAGGCCTCGCGTTGAACACTGAAGCTTTCTTT. Its translation: CASSPRTGLALNTEAFF. The genes are TRBV19 and TRBJ1-1, with 7 bases fitting TRBD1. The CDR3 runs 17 residues. Trimming removed 5 bases from V and 0 bases from J; junction bases left unmatched: 12. Germline lookup yields CDR1 LNHDA and CDR2 SQIVND (reference sequence).

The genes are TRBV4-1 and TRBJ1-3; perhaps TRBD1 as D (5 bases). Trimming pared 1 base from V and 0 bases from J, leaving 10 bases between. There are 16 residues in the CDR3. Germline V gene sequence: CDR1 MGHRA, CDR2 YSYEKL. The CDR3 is CASSQVTGSSGNTIYF. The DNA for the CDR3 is TGCGCCAGCAGCCAAGTTACAGGCTCCTCTGGAAACACCATATATTTT.